The clone carrying this T cell receptor (beta chain) has only a few counts. Its specificity is unknown. These data originate in a study of cytomegalovirus exposure and HLA in healthy donors. The study's findings and limits: Information on immune exposure was restricted to one variable (CMV serostatus).

Germline CDR1 and CDR2: SQVTM and ANQGSEA. There are 15 residues in the CDR3. The PCR contained 60 Vbeta and 13 Jbeta primers. Sequenced by immunoSEQ multiplex PCR; TCRdb stores in-frame clones only, minus some. In the table there are about 160,000 clones, about 85% of which are singletons. Sequencing used PBMCs. The V call is TRBV29-1, the J call TRBJ2-5, with 11 bases lining up with TRBD2. With the DNA end fitting TRBJ2-7 better, the J assignment may be wrong. The sequence was obtained from a human donor in good health. The CDR3 here is CSVLGGLAVPYEQYF. The DNA of the CDR3 is TGCAGCGTCCTAGGGGGACTAGCGGTGCCCTACGAGCAGTACTTC.